These T cell receptor beta chains were read from a single sample in a study of blood T cell repertoires in COVID-19. Measured with immunoSEQ multiplex PCR; TCRdb has only the in-frame clones, and not every one. The table includes 250,000 to 300,000 clones, 70% to 90% detected once. Material for sequencing was peripheral blood. The receptors come from a man in his fifties with active or convalescent COVID-19. Each CDR3 is given with its conserved first and last residue. Fields, in order: V gene, D gene, clone size, J gene, CDR3 DNA, CDR3 protein. The D gene is left open where the match is weak. Not all rows give a size; the values are once, few, many and, for expanded clones, a class.

TRBV28,-,-,TRBJ1-6,TGTGCCAGCAGCTTCTCGACGGGACACATTAATTCACCCCTCCACTTT,CASSFSTGHINSPLHF
TRBV5-8,TRBD1,once,TRBJ1-3,TGTGCCAGCAGCAGACAGGGTGTGGCTGGAAACACCATATATTTT,CASSRQGVAGNTIYF
TRBV12-3/TRBV12-4,-,-,TRBJ1-5,TGTGCCAGCAGTTTGGGGGGTCCAACCCAGCATTTT,CASSLGGPTQHF
TRBV5-4,TRBD2,-,TRBJ2-7,TGTGCCAGCAGCCCATCAAGCGGGAGGGCCGTTAGCTACGAGCAGTACTTC,CASSPSSGRAVSYEQYF
TRBV6-5,-,-,TRBJ2-5,TGTGCCAGCAGTTACGACGGACAGAGAGGGACCCAGTACTTC,CASSYDGQRGTQYF
TRBV29-1,-,-,TRBJ1-5,TGCAGCGTCCAAGGGAGGGGCCAGCCCCAGCATTTT,CSVQGRGQPQHF
TRBV28,-,-,TRBJ1-5,TGTGCCAGCAGTTTGAGGGGGTCGGGCAATCAGCCCCAGCATTTT,CASSLRGSGNQPQHF
TRBV28,TRBD1,-,TRBJ1-1,TGTGCCAGCAGTTCCACCGGGACAGAAAACACTGAAGCTTTCTTT,CASSSTGTENTEAFF
TRBV18,TRBD1,-,TRBJ2-1,TGTGCCAGCTCACCGATGATTCCGGGACAGGGGAAGAGTGAGCAGTTCTTC,CASSPMIPGQGKSEQFF
TRBV19,TRBD1,-,TRBJ1-1,TGTGCCAGTAGTCCAGGGGGCGGAACTGAAGCTTTCTTT,CASSPGGGTEAFF
TRBV23-1,TRBD1,few,TRBJ2-7,TGCGCCAGCAGTCAACCCCCGGCGGAGGTGGGCCGACAGGGGAGTAACGAGCAGTACTTC,CASSQPPAEVGRQGSNEQYF
TRBV7-8,-,few,TRBJ1-2,TGTGCCAGCAGCTTATCGACTGGAGATGGCTACACCTTC,CASSLSTGDGYTF
TRBV29-1,TRBD1,-,TRBJ2-6,TGCAGCGCCAGGACAGGGGGCTCTGGGGCCAACGTCCTGACTTTC,CSARTGGSGANVLTF
TRBV5-6,-,-,TRBJ2-2,TGTGCCAGCAGCTGGGCCATGGGGGAGCTGTTTTTT,CASSWAMGELFF
TRBV29-1,-,once,TRBJ1-4,TGCAGCGTTGAGGGCCATGTCGGTGAAAAACTGTTTTTT,CSVEGHVGEKLFF
TRBV4-1,-,-,TRBJ1-5,TGCGCCAGCAGCCAAGATTGGTGGGGGTTTTCGGGGGATAGCAATCAGCCCCAGCATTTT,CASSQDWWGFSGDSNQPQHF
TRBV12-3/TRBV12-4,TRBD2,-,TRBJ2-1,TGTGCCAGCAGAACTGCTAGCGGCAATGAGCAGTTCTTC,CASRTASGNEQFF
TRBV6-5,-,-,TRBJ1-1,TGTGCCAGCAGACCGGGACACCCCTTTGAAGCTTTCTTT,CASRPGHPFEAFF
TRBV18,TRBD1,-,TRBJ1-1,TGTGCCAGCTCACCTAGGACAGGGGGGACGAACACTGAAGCTTTCTTT,CASSPRTGGTNTEAFF
TRBV7-8,-,-,TRBJ2-5,TGTGCCAGCAGCTTAGCTTTGAGGGACCAAGAGACCCAGTACTTC,CASSLALRDQETQYF
TRBV9,-,few,TRBJ2-1,TGTGCCAGCAGCGTATCCAGCGGGTCCCCCTTCTCCTACAATGAGCAGTTCTTC,CASSVSSGSPFSYNEQFF
TRBV13,-,few,TRBJ2-1,TGTGCCAGCAGCTCGCCTCAGGGGCGCTCCTACAATGAGCAGTTCTTC,CASSSPQGRSYNEQFF
TRBV7-9,TRBD1,-,TRBJ2-5,TGTGCCAGCAGCCCGACAGGGTCCCCTATGATATTGAGAGAGACCCAGTACTTC,CASSPTGSPMILRETQYF
TRBV5-1,-,once,TRBJ1-1,TGCGCCAGCAGCCCAAGACGGGGATGGGAAATAAAGGACACTGAAGCTTTCTTT,CASSPRRGWEIKDTEAFF
TRBV4-1,-,-,TRBJ2-2,TGCGCCAGCAGCCCAGGGATATTCGACACCGGGGAGCTGTTTTTT,CASSPGIFDTGELFF
TRBV7-9,TRBD1,-,TRBJ1-2,TGTGCCAGCAGCAGTTGGACAGGGGCCGCAGGAGGCCATGGCTACACCTTC,CASSSWTGAAGGHGYTF
TRBV7-3,-,-,TRBJ2-4,TGTGCCAGCAGCTTAATCGGAGGGGCCAAAAACATTCAGTACTTC,CASSLIGGAKNIQYF
TRBV7-6,TRBD2,-,TRBJ2-1,TGTGCCAGCAGCAAACTAGCGGGAGGTAGGGGCAACAATGAGCAGTTCTTC,CASSKLAGGRGNNEQFF
TRBV5-4,TRBD2,-,TRBJ2-5,TGTGCCAGCAGCTTGATCCTAGCGGGTCAAGAGACCCAGTACTTC,CASSLILAGQETQYF
TRBV30,-,few,TRBJ1-6,TGTGCCTGCTCGGCGGAATACAATTCACCCCTCCACTTT,CACSAEYNSPLHF
TRBV5-4,-,-,TRBJ1-6,TGTGCCAGCAGCTTCGGAACAGTCGGGGTGAGTTCACCCCTCCACTTT,CASSFGTVGVSSPLHF
TRBV19,TRBD1,-,TRBJ1-1,TGTGCCAGTAGTATTACCGGTGACAGGGAGGAAACTGAAGCTTTCTTT,CASSITGDREETEAFF
TRBV5-1,TRBD2,-,TRBJ2-1,TGCGCCAGCAGCCCACGCCCTGCGGGAGACAACAATGAGCAGTTCTTC,CASSPRPAGDNNEQFF
TRBV10-3,-,once,TRBJ1-2,TGTGCCGCTGCCCGACAAGTTAACTATGGCTACACCTTC,CAAARQVNYGYTF
TRBV19,TRBD1,-,TRBJ1-4,TGTGCCAGTAGTAAGACAGGGATGGCTAATGAAAAACTGTTTTTT,CASSKTGMANEKLFF
TRBV15,-,few,TRBJ2-1,TGTGCCACCAGCAGAGGGGGCCGGACGGGGGTTTACAATGAGCAGTTCTTC,CATSRGGRTGVYNEQFF
TRBV7-8,TRBD1,-,TRBJ2-5,TGTGCCAGCAGCTCCCGGACAGGGGCAGAGACCCAGTACTTC,CASSSRTGAETQYF
TRBV7-9,-,-,TRBJ1-2,TGTGCCAGCAGCTACCGACCAAGACAGGCCGAAGACGCCTATGGCTACACCTTC,CASSYRPRQAEDAYGYTF
TRBV5-1,-,-,TRBJ2-1,TGCGCCAGCAGCTTTGAGGGAGGTACCTACAATGAGCAGTTCTTC,CASSFEGGTYNEQFF
TRBV7-9,-,-,TRBJ2-5,TGTGCCAGCAGCTTATCCACAGGGTTGAAGACCCAGTACTTC,CASSLSTGLKTQYF
TRBV5-1,-,-,TRBJ1-4,TGCGCCAGCAGCTTGGGAGTTGGGCAGGATAATGAAAAACTGTTTTTT,CASSLGVGQDNEKLFF
TRBV19,-,-,TRBJ1-2,TGTGCCAGTAGTCCCGGACAGTTTAACTATGGCTACACCTTC,CASSPGQFNYGYTF
TRBV5-1,TRBD1,-,TRBJ2-7,TGCGCCAGCAGCTTGACCCAGGGGGCTACCCCCCACGAGCAGTACTTC,CASSLTQGATPHEQYF
TRBV29-1,-,-,TRBJ1-2,TGCAGCGTTGAAGATGGGACATATGGCTACACCTTC,CSVEDGTYGYTF
TRBV5-1,-,once,TRBJ1-1,TGCGCCAGCAGCTTGGACAGACTGAACACTGAAGCTTTCTTT,CASSLDRLNTEAFF